This T cell receptor beta chain emerged from a study of T cell repertoires in cytomegalovirus infection (dated by TCRdb to the late 2010s). Turning to the overall study: Recently identified HLA-C-restricted CMV epitopes, whose presentation resists viral immunomodulation, were targeted by peptide stimulations together with well-studied HLA-B-restricted epitopes. The HLA type of each donor mattered for the analysis, because public TCR beta signatures pointed to carriage of CMV infection along with the matching HLA type.

The paper's findings and limits, for the study overall: Cumulative frequency of public TCR beta family members discriminated carriers of CMV infection plus the relevant HLA type in this cohort and an independent approximately 340-donor cohort. The ex vivo response was dominated by HLA-C-restricted CMV-specific TCR beta clonotypes, which also provided the single most frequent clonotype in two of eight donors.

The treatment or condition label, read with the paper, signifies: in vitro stimulation with specific CMV peptide epitopes to enrich CMV-specific T cells. This clonotype was recorded a few times. Its antigen is not yet known. The sample holds no much larger clone one base away, and base qualities are not on file. Reads for this sample came from an Illumina HiSeq 1500. TCRdb applied fastp at Q25 and MiXCR to the public reads, then kept only in-frame beta chains. Rows are unified per CDR3 protein, each entry keeping the most common DNA and genes. In this sample the table shows a few hundred thousand distinct CDR3 sequences, approximately 40% of which occur a single time. Together, the top ten hold about half of the sample. The sample was cultured PBMCs, taken from culture after CMV antigen stimulation. The TCR was taken from a human donor in good health (CMV status not recorded). Some clones in this sample may be carry-over from other donors' samples.

CDR3 sequence: CASSGGLAGFNEQFF. The nucleotide sequence reads TGTGCCAGCAGCGGGGGACTAGCGGGATTCAATGAGCAGTTCTTC. The chain couples TRBV7-2 to TRBJ2-1, with 13 junctional bases fitting TRBD2. Per the germline V gene, SGHTA is the CDR1 and FQGNSA is the CDR2. Trimming leaves V shorter by 5 bases and J shorter by 6 bases, with the junction holding 4 bases beyond the gene matches. From the cysteine up to the phenylalanine, the CDR3 has a length of 15 residues. CDR3 DNA is the only sequence kept; it has 45 bases, read in frame from the first base.